These 23 T cell receptor beta chains were sequenced from one sample in a study of cytomegalovirus exposure and HLA in healthy donors. PCR was performed using 60 Vbeta and 13 Jbeta primers. Libraries were prepared by immunoSEQ multiplex PCR; TCRdb keeps only in-frame clonotypes and omits some of them. The table includes around 180,000 clones, more than 70% detected once. Sequencing was carried out using PBMCs. Every receptor here comes from a woman in her 40s in good health and CMV-seronegative.

The chain couples TRBV5-1 to TRBJ1-1; TRBD1 is a possible D gene (6 bases). Germline values: CDR1 SGHRS, CDR2 YFSETQ. The CDR3 has 13 amino acids. V was trimmed by 6 bases and J by 2 bases, leaving 11 bases between them. CDR3 sequence (DNA): TGCGCCAGCAACAGGGAGGGAAACACTGAAGCTTTCTTT. It specifies CASNREGNTEAFF. Full variable domain (outside the CDR3, taken from reference TRBV5-1 and TRBJ1-1): KAGVTQTPRYLIKTRGQQVTLSCSPISGHRSVSWYQQTPGQGLQFLFEYFSETQRNKGNFPGRFSGRQFSNSRSEMNVSTLELGDSALYLCASNREGNTEAFFGQGTRLTVV.

The V call is TRBV19, the J call TRBJ1-5; D unclear. The CDR3 is 16 amino acids. The V and J ends lost 0 bases and 7 bases respectively, with 16 bases between them. Germline V CDR1 and CDR2: LNHDA, SQIVND (reference sequence). The CDR3 here is CASSIDTTPDGQPQHF. The CDR3 nucleotides read TGTGCCAGTAGTATAGATACGACTCCCGACGGACAGCCCCAGCATTTT.

V usage is TRBV5-1 and J usage is TRBJ2-3; the D is unclear. Trimming pared 5 bases from V and 4 bases from J, leaving 14 bases between. Germline values: CDR1 SGHRS, CDR2 YFSETQ. The CDR3 contains 14 residues. The CDR3 region is CASSLSVQADTQYF. The CDR3 bases are TGCGCCAGCAGTCTGTCAGTTCAGGCAGATACGCAGTATTTT. Full variable domain (remainder filled in from reference TRBV5-1 and TRBJ2-3): KAGVTQTPRYLIKTRGQQVTLSCSPISGHRSVSWYQQTPGQGLQFLFEYFSETQRNKGNFPGRFSGRQFSNSRSEMNVSTLELGDSALYLCASSLSVQADTQYFGPGTRLTVL.

The V and J genes are TRBV18 and TRBJ2-7; D is perhaps TRBD1 (5 bases). There are 14 residues in the CDR3. Per the germline V gene, CDR1 is KGHSH and CDR2 is LQKENI. V shed 2 bases and J shed 7 bases, with 15 bases lying between them. The CDR3: CASSPGRDLGEQYF. The CDR3 DNA reads as TGTGCCAGCTCACCAGGCAGGGATTTGGGGGAGCAGTACTTC.

This clone came up once. V usage is TRBV9 and J usage is TRBJ1-3; perhaps TRBD1 as D (6 bases). Germline V CDR1 and CDR2: SGDLS, YYNGEE. The germline V and J ends were trimmed by 4 bases and 2 bases, with 16 bases remaining between them. The CDR3 has 16 residues. CDR3 amino acids: CASSLSLGDTGNTIYF. The CDR3 DNA is TGTGCCAGCAGCCTCTCCCTAGGGGACACTGGAAACACCATATATTTT.

V usage is TRBV7-8 and J usage is TRBJ1-1, with 8 nucleotides matching TRBD1. The germline V gene has CDR1 SGHVS and CDR2 FQNEAQ. Trimming cost V 1 base and J 11 bases; bases outside gene matches: 9. The CDR3 runs to 14 residues. The CDR3 DNA is TGTGCCAGCAGCTTAGGACAGGGGTTTCAAGGGGCTTTCTTT. Protein sequence: CASSLGQGFQGAFF.

The chain joins TRBV28 to TRBJ2-5, with D uncertain. The CDR3 is 11 residues long. CDR1 and CDR2 from the germline V gene are MDHEN and SYDVKM. V was clipped by 5 bases and J by 1 base, with 2 bases between them. This chain's CDR3 is CASSLQETQYF. CDR3 bases: TGTGCCAGCAGTCTCCAAGAGACCCAGTACTTC.

The chain recombines TRBV7-2 with TRBJ2-7, with TRBD2 matching over 7 bases. Germline V CDR1 and CDR2: SGHTA, FQGNSA. Trimming took 5 bases from V and 2 from J; bases not matched to a gene: 3. This CDR3 has 13 residues. CDR3 region: CASSLGLAYEQYF. The DNA for the CDR3 is TGTGCCAGCAGCCTCGGACTAGCCTACGAGCAGTACTTC.

The V call is TRBV19, the J call TRBJ2-1; 9 bases agree with TRBD2. This CDR3 is built from 16 residues. The germline V gene encodes CDR1 LNHDA and CDR2 SQIVND (reference sequence). V was pared by 5 bases and J by 8 bases, with 13 bases of the junction left unmatched. For the CDR3, the DNA is TGTGCCAGTAGTGCCCGGAGCAGCGGGAGGTCCGATGAGCAGTTCTTC. This translates into CASSARSSGRSDEQFF.

The V gene is TRBV9, the J gene TRBJ2-1, with 14 bases aligning to TRBD2. The CDR3 extends over 17 amino acids. V lost 4 bases, J lost 6 bases, and 9 bases stayed unmatched. Germline loops: CDR1 SGDLS, CDR2 YYNGEE. The CDR3: CASSPARGTSGGNEQFF. CDR3 bases: TGTGCCAGCAGCCCCGCCCGTGGGACTAGCGGGGGCAATGAGCAGTTCTTC.

The chain combines TRBV10-3 with TRBJ1-1; D unresolved. This CDR3 has 13 residues. CDR1 is ENHRY and CDR2 is SYGVKD in the germline V gene. V was trimmed by 6 bases and J by 3 bases, leaving 11 bases between them. In DNA form, the CDR3 reads TGTGCCATCAGGCCAGCGAGGGACACTGAAGCTTTCTTT. Protein: CAIRPARDTEAFF.

This chain links TRBV5-1 with TRBJ2-1; TRBD2 aligns across 11 bases. CDR3 length: 16 amino acids. Germline V gene sequence: CDR1 SGHRS, CDR2 YFSETQ. V lost 0 bases to trimming and J lost 9 bases; unmatched junction nucleotides: 8. CDR3: CASSLAGLAGGFEQFF. The CDR3 region has the DNA TGCGCCAGCAGCTTGGCGGGTCTAGCGGGAGGTTTTGAGCAGTTCTTC.

The V gene is TRBV19, the J gene TRBJ2-1, with D uncertain. Germline V gene data show CDR1 as LNHDA and CDR2 as SQIVND (reference sequence). V was shortened by 6 bases and J by 5 bases, with 17 bases between the two germline ends. This CDR3 contains 15 residues. Written as DNA, the CDR3 is TGTGCCAGTAGCTTGCGAGAGGCAGTCCACAATGAGCAGTTCTTC. This gives the protein CASSLREAVHNEQFF.

The V and J genes are TRBV2 and TRBJ2-2; 7 bases map to TRBD2. V trimming: 7 bases; J trimming: 5 bases; junction bases outside the gene matches: 10. Germline V gene lookup returns CDR1 SNHLY and CDR2 FYNNEI. This CDR3 spans 15 amino acids. The CDR3 DNA reads as TGTGCCAGCACCGCTAGCGGAACGAGGACCGGGGAGCTGTTTTTT. As protein: CASTASGTRTGELFF.

The rearrangement links TRBV7-8 to TRBJ2-7; D remains ambiguous. The CDR3 runs to 14 residues. Germline CDR1 is SGHVS and CDR2 is FQNEAQ. V lost 4 bases, J lost 4 bases, and 14 bases lay in between. The CDR3 nucleotides are TGTGCCAGCAGCTCACACCACCCCACGTACGAGCAGTACTTC. Translation gives CASSSHHPTYEQYF.

The chain recombines TRBV19 with TRBJ2-4; weak D call: TRBD2 (6 bases). V lost 7 bases, J lost 7 bases, and 20 bases lay in between. The germline gives CDR1 LNHDA, CDR2 SQIVND (reference sequence). The CDR3 loop spans 15 amino acids. The CDR3 here is CASMIGTAAGNIQYF. In DNA form, the CDR3 reads TGTGCCAGTATGATCGGGACGGCCGCGGGGAACATTCAGTACTTC.

This clone was observed a handful of times. One end of the junction varies from germline; a read error may be responsible. The chain joins TRBV19 to TRBJ1-1; maybe TRBD1 (5 bases). The germline gives CDR1 LNHDA, CDR2 SQIVND (reference sequence). This CDR3 has 12 residues. As DNA, the CDR3 is TGTGCCAGTAAGAATCCGGACACGGAAGCTTTCTTT. This gives the protein CASKNPDTEAFF. Full variable domain (missing parts from reference TRBV19 and TRBJ1-1): DGGITQSPKYLFRKEGQNVTLSCEQNLNHDAMYWYRQDPGQGLRLIYYSQIVNDFQKGDIAEGYSVSREKKESFPLTVTSAQKNPTAFYLCASKNPDTEAFFGQGTRLTVV.

The V call is TRBV5-1, the J call TRBJ1-4; 9 bases map to TRBD1. Germline V gene data show CDR1 as SGHRS and CDR2 as YFSETQ. V was pared by 4 bases and J by 8 bases, with 6 bases of the junction left unmatched. The CDR3 totals 14 residues. The CDR3 loop is CASSLTGGGEKLFF. The CDR3 DNA reads TGCGCCAGCAGCCTTACAGGGGGCGGGGAAAAACTGTTTTTT.

A single count supports this clone. CDR3 in DNA: TGTGCCAGCAGTTACAGGGGCAATCAGCCCCAGCATTTT. Residues: CASSYRGNQPQHF. The gene calls are TRBV2 and TRBJ1-5; D might be TRBD1 (6 bases). The CDR3 is 13 amino acids. Trimming removed 5 bases from V and 2 bases from J, with 7 bases in between. Germline V CDR1 and CDR2: SNHLY, FYNNEI.

The chain carries TRBV11-3 and TRBJ2-5; D perhaps matches TRBD2 (5 bases). V was cut by 1 base and J by 4 bases, with 10 bases left in between. CDR1 and CDR2 (germline): SGHNT, YENEEA. The CDR3 totals 14 residues. In DNA form, the CDR3 reads TGTGCCAGCAGCTTAGCTGAGGGTCGAGAGACCCAGTACTTC. It translates to CASSLAEGRETQYF.

As regards this clone: An end of the junction differs from the germline gene, which may be a read error. This chain joins TRBV2 and TRBJ2-7, with 10 bases lining up with TRBD2. This CDR3 contains 12 residues. Per germline, CDR1 SNHLY and CDR2 FYNNEI. The CDR3 bases are TGTGCCAGCAGTGAAGCAGTGCTAGCGGGAGACTTC. Amino acids: CASSEAVLAGDF.

The genes are TRBV7-8 and TRBJ2-5; TRBD2 matches 9 bases. The CDR3 spans 14 residues. Germline CDR1 is SGHVS and CDR2 is FQNEAQ. The V and J ends lost 2 bases and 7 bases, in that order; junction bases with no gene match: 5. The CDR3 loop is CASSLRAGGGTQYF. CDR3 bases: TGTGCCAGCAGCTTACGAGCGGGAGGTGGGACCCAGTACTTC.

This chain links TRBV6-6 with TRBJ1-1, with 11 bases matching TRBD1. Germline CDR1 is MNHNY and CDR2 is SVGAGI (reference sequence). The J segment lost 4 bases and the V segment lost 6 bases, leaving 7 bases of the junction unmatched. The CDR3 spans 15 residues. The CDR3, as DNA: TGTGCCAGCAGCAAGGACAGGGGGCGCAGCACTGAAGCTTTCTTT. Protein sequence: CASSKDRGRSTEAFF.